This T cell receptor beta chain emerged from a study of CD8+ T cells in alopecia areata. Study summary: Treatment ran 6 to 18 months, with 6 months of follow-up afterward.

cDNA serving as the sequencing template came from extracted, reverse transcribed RNA. Libraries were prepared by immunoSEQ multiplex PCR; TCRdb keeps only in-frame clonotypes and omits some of them. The sample holds roughly 180,000 clones, almost 65% seen once. Germline V gives CDR1 SNHLY, CDR2 FYNNEI. CDR3 size: 12 residues. Germline trimming cut 4 bases from V and 6 bases from J; bases unmatched to any gene: 2. Peripheral blood samples and lesional scalp punch biopsies were obtained from alopecia areata patients. Sequencing was performed on CD4+ T cells sorted from blood, taken at week 0. The receptor was derived from a human donor with alopecia areata. This sequence joins TRBV2 and TRBJ2-7; 8 bases agree with TRBD1. CDR3 DNA sequence: TGTGCCAGCAGTGTACAGGGGGGCGAGCAGTACTTC. Amino acid sequence: CASSVQGGEQYF.